This T cell receptor beta chain was retrieved from a study of T cells in Graves' hyperthyroidism and ophthalmopathy. General study findings and limits: Blood shared most expanded thyroid clonotypes above 0.001.

This CDR3 is 14 amino acids long. Looked up from germline, CDR1 is SGHRS and CDR2 is YFSETQ. V lost 4 bases and J 3 bases, leaving 13 bases between the germline ends. There are a few counts of this clonotype. Its antigen remains unknown. RNA transcripts gave rise to amplified TCR beta CDR3 regions. When the TCR CDR3 underwent first-round RT-PCR, the HTBI primer set was used. TCRdb reprocessed the multiplex PCR reads with MiXCR, giving one entry per CDR3 protein. In the table there are 550,000 to 650,000 distinct CDR3 sequences, about 15% of which are singletons. Across 18 months, stable Graves' hyperthyroidism was marked by no progression to ophthalmopathy.

The specimen was blood. The chain combines TRBV5-1 with TRBJ2-5; unclear D gene. The receptor comes from a woman in her forties with Graves' hyperthyroidism. The CDR3 sequence is CASSAAWLEETQYF. The CDR3 DNA reads TGCGCCAGCAGCGCAGCATGGCTCGAAGAGACCCAGTACTTC.